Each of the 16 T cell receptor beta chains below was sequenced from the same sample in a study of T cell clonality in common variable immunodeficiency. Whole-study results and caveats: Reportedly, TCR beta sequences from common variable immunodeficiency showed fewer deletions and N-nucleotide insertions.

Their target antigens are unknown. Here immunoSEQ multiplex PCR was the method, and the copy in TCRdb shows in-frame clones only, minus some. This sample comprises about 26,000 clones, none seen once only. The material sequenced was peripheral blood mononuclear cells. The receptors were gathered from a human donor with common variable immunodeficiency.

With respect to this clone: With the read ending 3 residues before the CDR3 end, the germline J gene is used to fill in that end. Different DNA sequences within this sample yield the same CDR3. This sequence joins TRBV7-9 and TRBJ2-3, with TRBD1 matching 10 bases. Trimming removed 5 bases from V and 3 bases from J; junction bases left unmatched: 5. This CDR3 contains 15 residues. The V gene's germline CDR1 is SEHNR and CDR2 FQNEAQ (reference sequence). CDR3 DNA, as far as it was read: TGTGCCAGCAGCCCTCGGACAGGGGGTACAGATACG. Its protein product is CASSPRTGGTDT. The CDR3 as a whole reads CASSPRTGGTDTQYF. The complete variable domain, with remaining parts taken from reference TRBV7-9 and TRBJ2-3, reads DTGVSQNPRHKITKRGQNVTFRCDPISEHNRLYWYRQTLGQGPEFLTYFQNEAQLEKSRLLSDRFSAERPKGSFSTLEIQRTEQGDSAMYLCASSPRTGGTDTQYFGPGTRLTVL.

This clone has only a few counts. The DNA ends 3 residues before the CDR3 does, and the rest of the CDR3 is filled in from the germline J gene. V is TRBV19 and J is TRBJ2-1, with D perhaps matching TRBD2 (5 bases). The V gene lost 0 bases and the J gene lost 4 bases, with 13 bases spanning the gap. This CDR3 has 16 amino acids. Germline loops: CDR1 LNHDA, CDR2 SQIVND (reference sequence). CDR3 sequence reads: CASSIDLMRAYNEQFF. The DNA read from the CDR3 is TGTGCCAGTAGTATAGATCTGATGCGGGCTTACAATGAG.

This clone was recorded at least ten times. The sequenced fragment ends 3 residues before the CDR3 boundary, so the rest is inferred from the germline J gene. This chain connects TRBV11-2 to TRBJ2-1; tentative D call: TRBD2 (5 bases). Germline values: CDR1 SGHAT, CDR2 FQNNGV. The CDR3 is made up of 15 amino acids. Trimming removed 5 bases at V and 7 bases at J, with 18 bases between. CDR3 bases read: TGTGCCAGCAGCCGTTTACTAGTTAATCAAAATGAG. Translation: CASSRLLVNQNE. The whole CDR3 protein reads CASSRLLVNQNEQFF.

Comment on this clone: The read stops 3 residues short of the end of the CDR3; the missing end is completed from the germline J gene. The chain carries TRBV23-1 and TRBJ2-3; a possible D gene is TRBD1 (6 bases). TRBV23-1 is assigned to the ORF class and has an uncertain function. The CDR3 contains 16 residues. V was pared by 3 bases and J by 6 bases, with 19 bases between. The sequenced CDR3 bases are TGCGCCAGCAGTCACCCTACAGGGAAAGGGCCCGATACG. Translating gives CASSHPTGKGPDT. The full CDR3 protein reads CASSHPTGKGPDTQYF.

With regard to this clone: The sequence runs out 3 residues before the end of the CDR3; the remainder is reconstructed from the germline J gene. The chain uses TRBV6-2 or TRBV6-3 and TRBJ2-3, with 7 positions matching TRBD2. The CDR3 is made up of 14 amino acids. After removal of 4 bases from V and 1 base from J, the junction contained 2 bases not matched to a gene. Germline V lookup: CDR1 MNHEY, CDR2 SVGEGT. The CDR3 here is CASSLGGGTDTQYF. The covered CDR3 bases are TGTGCCAGCAGTTTGGGGGGGGGCACAGATACG.

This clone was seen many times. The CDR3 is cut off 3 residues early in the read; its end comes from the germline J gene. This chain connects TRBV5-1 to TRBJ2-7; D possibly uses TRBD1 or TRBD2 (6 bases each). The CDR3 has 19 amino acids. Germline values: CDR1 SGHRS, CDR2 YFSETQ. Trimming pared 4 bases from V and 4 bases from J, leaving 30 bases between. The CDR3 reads CASSAAGAKQGGGFYEQYF. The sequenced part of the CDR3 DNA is TGCGCCAGCAGCGCCGCTGGGGCCAAACAGGGAGGTGGGTTTTACGAG.

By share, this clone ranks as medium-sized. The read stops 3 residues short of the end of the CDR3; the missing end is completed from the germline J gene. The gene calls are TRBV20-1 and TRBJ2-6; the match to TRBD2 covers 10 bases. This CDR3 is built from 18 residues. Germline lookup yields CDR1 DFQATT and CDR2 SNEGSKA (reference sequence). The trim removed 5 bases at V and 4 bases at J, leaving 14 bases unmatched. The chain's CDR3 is CSAPTSGRARFGANVLTF. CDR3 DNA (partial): TGCAGTGCTCCAACAAGCGGGAGGGCGCGTTTCGGGGCCAACGTC.

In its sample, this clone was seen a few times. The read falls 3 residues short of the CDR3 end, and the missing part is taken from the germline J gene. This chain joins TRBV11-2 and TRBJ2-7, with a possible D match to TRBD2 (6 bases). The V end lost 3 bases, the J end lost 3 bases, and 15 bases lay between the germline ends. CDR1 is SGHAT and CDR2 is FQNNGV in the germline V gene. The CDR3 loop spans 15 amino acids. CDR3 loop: CASSFQPSAHYEQYF. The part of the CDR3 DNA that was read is TGTGCCAGCAGCTTCCAGCCTAGCGCCCACTACGAG.

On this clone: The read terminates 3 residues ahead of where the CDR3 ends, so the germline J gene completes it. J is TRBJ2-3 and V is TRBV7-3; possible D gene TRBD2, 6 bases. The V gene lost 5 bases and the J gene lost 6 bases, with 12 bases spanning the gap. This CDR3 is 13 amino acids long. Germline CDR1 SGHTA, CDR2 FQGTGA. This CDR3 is CASSLGGTDTQYF. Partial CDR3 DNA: TGTGCCAGCAGCCTGGGGGGAACGGATACG.

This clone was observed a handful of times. CDR3 DNA (partial): TGTGCCTGGACCCCTCTACAGAGCTCCTACAATGAG. As protein: CAWTPLQSSYNE. From start to end, the CDR3 is CAWTPLQSSYNEQFF. This chain uses TRBV30 with TRBJ2-1; D is uncertain. The CDR3 end falls 3 residues outside the read, so it is completed with the germline J gene. Germline CDR1 GTSNPN, CDR2 SVGIG (reference sequence). The CDR3 totals 15 residues. The V and J ends lost 4 bases and 0 bases respectively, with 13 bases between them.

CDR3 loop: CSALTGKFGGYTF. The DNA read from the CDR3 is TGCAGTGCTTTGACAGGGAAGTTTGGTGGC. The J gene is TRBJ1-2, the V gene TRBV20-1; 7 bases fit TRBD1. The read ends 3 residues before the CDR3 terminus; that terminus is restored from the germline J gene. Germline CDR1 reads DFQATT; CDR2 reads SNEGSKA (reference sequence). This CDR3 comprises 13 residues. V was pared by 5 bases and J by 7 bases, with 10 bases of the junction left unmatched.

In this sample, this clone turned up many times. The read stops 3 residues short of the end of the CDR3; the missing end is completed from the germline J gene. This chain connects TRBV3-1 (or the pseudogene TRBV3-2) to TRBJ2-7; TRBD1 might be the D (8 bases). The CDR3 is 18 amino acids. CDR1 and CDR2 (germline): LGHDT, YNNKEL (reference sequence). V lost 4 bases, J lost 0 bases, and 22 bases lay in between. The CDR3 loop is CASSRKSQGAGVSYEQYF. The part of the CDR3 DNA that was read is TGTGCCAGCAGCCGAAAGTCTCAGGGGGCGGGAGTCTCCTACGAG.

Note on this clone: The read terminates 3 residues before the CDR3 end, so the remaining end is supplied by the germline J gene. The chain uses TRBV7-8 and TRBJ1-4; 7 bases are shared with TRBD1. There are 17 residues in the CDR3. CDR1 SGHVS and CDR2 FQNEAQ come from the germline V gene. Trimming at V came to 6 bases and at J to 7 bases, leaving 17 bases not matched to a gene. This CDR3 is CASRPALRDSVGEKLFF. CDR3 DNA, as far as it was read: TGTGCCAGCAGGCCCGCCCTTCGGGACAGCGTAGGTGAAAAA.

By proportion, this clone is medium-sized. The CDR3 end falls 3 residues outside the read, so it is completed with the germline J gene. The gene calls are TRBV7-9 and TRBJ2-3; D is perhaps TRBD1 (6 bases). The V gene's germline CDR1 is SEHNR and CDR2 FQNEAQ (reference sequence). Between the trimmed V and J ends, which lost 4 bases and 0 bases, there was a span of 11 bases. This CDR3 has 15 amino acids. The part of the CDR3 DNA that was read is TGTGCCAGCAGCTCCCCGGGACATAGCACAGATACG. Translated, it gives CASSSPGHSTDT. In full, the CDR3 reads CASSSPGHSTDTQYF.

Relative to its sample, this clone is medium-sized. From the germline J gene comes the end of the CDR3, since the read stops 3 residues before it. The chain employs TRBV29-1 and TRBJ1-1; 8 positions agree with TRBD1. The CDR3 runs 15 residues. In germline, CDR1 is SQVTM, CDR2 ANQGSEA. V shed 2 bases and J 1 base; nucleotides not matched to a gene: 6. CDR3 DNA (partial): TGCAGCGTTGAACTGCACAGGGGGGGGAACACTGAA. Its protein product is CSVELHRGGNTE. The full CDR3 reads CSVELHRGGNTEAFF.

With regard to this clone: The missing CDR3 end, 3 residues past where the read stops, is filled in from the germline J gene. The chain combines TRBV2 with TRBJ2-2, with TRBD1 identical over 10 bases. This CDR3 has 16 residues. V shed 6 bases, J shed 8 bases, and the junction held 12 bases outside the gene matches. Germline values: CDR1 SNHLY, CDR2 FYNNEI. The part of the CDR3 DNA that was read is TGTGCCAGCAGCGTACCGGGACAGGGGCTTCCGGGGGAG. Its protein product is CASSVPGQGLPGE. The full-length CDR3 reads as CASSVPGQGLPGELFF.